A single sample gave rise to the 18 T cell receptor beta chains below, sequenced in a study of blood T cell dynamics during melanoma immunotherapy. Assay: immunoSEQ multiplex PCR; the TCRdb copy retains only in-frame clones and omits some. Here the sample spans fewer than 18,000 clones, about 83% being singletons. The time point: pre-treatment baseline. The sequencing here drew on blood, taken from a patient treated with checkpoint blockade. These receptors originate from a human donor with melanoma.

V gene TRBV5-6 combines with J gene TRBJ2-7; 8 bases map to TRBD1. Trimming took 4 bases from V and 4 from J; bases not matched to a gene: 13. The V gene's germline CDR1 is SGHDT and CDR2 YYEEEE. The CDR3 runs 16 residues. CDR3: CASSLKIGTGPYEQYF. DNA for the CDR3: TGTGCCAGCAGCCTTAAGATCGGGACAGGTCCTTACGAGCAGTACTTC. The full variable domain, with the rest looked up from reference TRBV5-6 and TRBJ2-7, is DAGVTQSPTHLIKTRGQQVTLRCSPKSGHDTVSWYQQALGQGPQFIFQYYEEEERQRGNFPDRFSGHQFPNYSSELNVNALLLGDSALYLCASSLKIGTGPYEQYFGPGTRLTVT.

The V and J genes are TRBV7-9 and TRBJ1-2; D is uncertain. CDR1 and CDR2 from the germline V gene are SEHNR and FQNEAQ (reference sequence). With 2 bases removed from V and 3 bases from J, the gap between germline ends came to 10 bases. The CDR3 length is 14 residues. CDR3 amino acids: CASSLSGRDYGYTF. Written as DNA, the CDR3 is TGTGCCAGCAGCTTATCGGGGAGGGACTATGGCTACACCTTC.

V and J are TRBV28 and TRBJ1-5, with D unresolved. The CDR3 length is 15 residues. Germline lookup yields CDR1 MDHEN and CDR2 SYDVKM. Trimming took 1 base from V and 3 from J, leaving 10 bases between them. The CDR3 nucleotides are TGTGCCAGCAGTTTATTGGCAGGCTCCAATCAGCCCCAGCATTTT. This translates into CASSLLAGSNQPQHF.

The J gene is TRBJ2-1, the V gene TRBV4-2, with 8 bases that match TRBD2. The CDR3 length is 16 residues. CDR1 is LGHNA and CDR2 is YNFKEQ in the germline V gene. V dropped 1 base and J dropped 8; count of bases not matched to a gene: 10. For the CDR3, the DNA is TGTGCCAGCAGCCAAGTCGGGGGGGGTGGTAGGGATGAGCAGTTCTTC. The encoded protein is CASSQVGGGGRDEQFF.

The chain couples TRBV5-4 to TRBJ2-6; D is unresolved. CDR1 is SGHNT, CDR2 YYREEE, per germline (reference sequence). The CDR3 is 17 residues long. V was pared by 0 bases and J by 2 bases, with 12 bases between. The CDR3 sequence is CASSLAAGPPGANVLTF. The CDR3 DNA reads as TGTGCCAGCAGCTTGGCGGCAGGTCCTCCTGGGGCCAACGTCCTGACTTTC. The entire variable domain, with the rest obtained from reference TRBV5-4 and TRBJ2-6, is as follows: ETGVTQSPTHLIKTRGQQVTLRCSSQSGHNTVSWYQQALGQGPQFIFQYYREEENGRGNFPPRFSGLQFPNYSSELNVNALELDDSALYLCASSLAAGPPGANVLTFGAGSRLTVL.

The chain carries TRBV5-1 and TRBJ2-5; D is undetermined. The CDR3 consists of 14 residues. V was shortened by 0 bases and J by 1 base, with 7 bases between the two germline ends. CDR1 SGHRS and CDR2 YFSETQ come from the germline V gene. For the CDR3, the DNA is TGCGCCAGCAGCTTGGGACAAACCCAAGAGACCCAGTACTTC. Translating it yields CASSLGQTQETQYF.

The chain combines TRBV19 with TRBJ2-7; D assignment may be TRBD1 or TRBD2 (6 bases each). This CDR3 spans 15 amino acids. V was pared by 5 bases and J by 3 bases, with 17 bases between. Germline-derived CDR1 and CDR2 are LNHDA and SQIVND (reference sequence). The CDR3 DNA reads TGTGCCAGTAGTTTACGGACAGCCGGGGGCTACGAGCAGTACTTC. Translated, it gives CASSLRTAGGYEQYF.

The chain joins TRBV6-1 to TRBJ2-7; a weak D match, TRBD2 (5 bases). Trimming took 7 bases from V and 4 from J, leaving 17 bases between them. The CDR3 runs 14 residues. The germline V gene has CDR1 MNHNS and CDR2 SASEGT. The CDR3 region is CASTDAHPGYEQYF. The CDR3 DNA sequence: TGTGCCAGCACCGACGCCCACCCGGGATACGAGCAGTACTTC.

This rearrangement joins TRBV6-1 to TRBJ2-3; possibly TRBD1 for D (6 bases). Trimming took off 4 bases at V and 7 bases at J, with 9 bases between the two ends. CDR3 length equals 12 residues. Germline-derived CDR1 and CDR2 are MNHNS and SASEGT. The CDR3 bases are TGTGCCAGCAGTGGAGGGGGAAATACGCAGTATTTT. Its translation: CASSGGGNTQYF.

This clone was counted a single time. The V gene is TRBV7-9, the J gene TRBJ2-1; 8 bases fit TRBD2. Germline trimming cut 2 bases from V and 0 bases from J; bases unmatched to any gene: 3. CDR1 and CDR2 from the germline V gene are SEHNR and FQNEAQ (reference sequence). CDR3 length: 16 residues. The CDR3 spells CASSLRAGGSYNEQFF. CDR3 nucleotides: TGTGCCAGCAGCTTACGGGCGGGGGGCTCCTACAATGAGCAGTTCTTC.

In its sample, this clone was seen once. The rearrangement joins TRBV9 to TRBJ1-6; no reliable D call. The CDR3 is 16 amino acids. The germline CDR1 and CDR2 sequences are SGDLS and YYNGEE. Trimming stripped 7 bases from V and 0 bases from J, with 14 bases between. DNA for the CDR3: TGTGCCAGCTCTCCGCAAATCAGCTCCTATAATTCACCCCTCCACTTT. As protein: CASSPQISSYNSPLHF.

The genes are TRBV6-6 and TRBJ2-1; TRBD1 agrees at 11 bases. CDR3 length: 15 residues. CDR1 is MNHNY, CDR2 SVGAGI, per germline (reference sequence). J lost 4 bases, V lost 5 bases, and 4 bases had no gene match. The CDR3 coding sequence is TGTGCCAGCAGTCGGACAGGGGGCCTTTACAATGAGCAGTTCTTC. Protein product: CASSRTGGLYNEQFF.

The DNA for the CDR3 is TGTGCCAGCAGTTTACCCAAAAACATTCAGTACTTC. This sequence encodes CASSLPKNIQYF. The rearrangement uses TRBV28 and TRBJ2-4; D is uncertain. Germline CDR1 reads MDHEN; CDR2 reads SYDVKM. V lost 2 bases to trimming and J lost 2 bases, with 1 base between them. The CDR3 covers 12 residues. Complete variable domain (other parts from reference TRBV28 and TRBJ2-4): DVKVTQSSRYLVKRTGEKVFLECVQDMDHENMFWYRQDPGLGLRLIYFSYDVKMKEKGDIPEGYSVSREKKERFSLILESASTNQTSMYLCASSLPKNIQYFGAGTRLSVL.

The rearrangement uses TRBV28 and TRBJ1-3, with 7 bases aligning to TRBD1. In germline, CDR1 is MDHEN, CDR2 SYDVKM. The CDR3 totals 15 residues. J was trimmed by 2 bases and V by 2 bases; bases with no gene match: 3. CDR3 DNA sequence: TGTGCCAGCAGTTTAGAAGACAGGGCTGGAAACACCATATATTTT. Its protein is CASSLEDRAGNTIYF.

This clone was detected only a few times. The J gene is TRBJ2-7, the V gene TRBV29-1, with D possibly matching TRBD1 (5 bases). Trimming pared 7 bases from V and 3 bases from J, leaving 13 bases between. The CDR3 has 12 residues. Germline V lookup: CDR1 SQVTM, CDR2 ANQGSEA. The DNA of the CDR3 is TGCAGCGCGCGACAGACACTCTACGAGCAGTACTTC. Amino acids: CSARQTLYEQYF.

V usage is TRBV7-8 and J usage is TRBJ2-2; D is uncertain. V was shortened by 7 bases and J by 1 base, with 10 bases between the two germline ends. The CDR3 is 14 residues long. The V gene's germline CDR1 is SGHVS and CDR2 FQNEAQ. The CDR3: CASTLLLNTGELFF. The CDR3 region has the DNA TGTGCCAGCACCCTCTTACTGAACACCGGGGAGCTGTTTTTT.

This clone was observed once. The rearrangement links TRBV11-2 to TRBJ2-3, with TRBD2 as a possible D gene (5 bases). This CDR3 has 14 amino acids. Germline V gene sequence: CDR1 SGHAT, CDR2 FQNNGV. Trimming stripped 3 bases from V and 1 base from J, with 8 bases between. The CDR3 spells CASSFSGRTDTQYF. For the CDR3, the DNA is TGTGCCAGCAGCTTCAGCGGACGCACAGATACGCAGTATTTT.

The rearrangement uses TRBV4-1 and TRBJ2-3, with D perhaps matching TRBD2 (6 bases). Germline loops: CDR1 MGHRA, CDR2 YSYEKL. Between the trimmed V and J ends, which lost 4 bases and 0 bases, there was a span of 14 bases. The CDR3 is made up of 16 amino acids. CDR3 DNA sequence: TGCGCCAGCAGCCTCGGGAGCGGAATAAGCACAGATACGCAGTATTTT. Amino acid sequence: CASSLGSGISTDTQYF.